Shown below are 23 T cell receptor beta chains from a single sample sequenced in a study of cytomegalovirus exposure and HLA in healthy donors. Primers: 60 Vbeta forward and 13 Jbeta reverse. The table came from immunoSEQ multiplex PCR; TCRdb's copy has only in-frame clones and leaves some out. The data contain 100,000 or so clones, around three quarters of them seen just once; the ten biggest clones take up 3.5% to 4.5%. The specimen was PBMCs. These receptors were collected from a female donor in good health and CMV-seropositive.

The chain couples TRBV27 to TRBJ1-2; D uncertain. Between the trimmed V and J ends, which lost 5 bases and 2 bases, there was a span of 9 bases. Germline CDR1 and CDR2: MNHEY and SMNVEV (reference sequence). This CDR3 spans 13 amino acids. CDR3 in amino acids: CASSVSGNYGYTF. The CDR3 bases are TGTGCCAGCAGTGTAAGTGGCAACTATGGCTACACCTTC.

The chain carries TRBV15 and TRBJ1-4; unclear D gene. V lost 1 base and J lost 4, with 13 bases in between. CDR1 LNHNV and CDR2 YYDKDF come from the germline V gene (reference sequence). The CDR3 is 16 amino acids. DNA for the CDR3: TGTGCCACCAGCAGAGTGTCGAGTCTGAATAATGAAAAACTGTTTTTT. Its protein is CATSRVSSLNNEKLFF.

The chain joins TRBV27 to TRBJ2-6; possible D gene TRBD1, 6 bases. CDR3 size: 15 residues. With 1 base removed from V and 2 bases from J, the gap between germline ends came to 6 bases. Germline V lookup: CDR1 MNHEY, CDR2 SMNVEV (reference sequence). Written as DNA, the CDR3 is TGTGCCAGCAGTTTATACAGGGCTGGGGCCAACGTCCTGACTTTC. Encoded protein: CASSLYRAGANVLTF.

This chain connects TRBV6-1 to TRBJ2-1, with 13 positions matching TRBD2. Germline values: CDR1 MNHNS, CDR2 SASEGT. The junction had 9 bases not matched to a gene; V was cut back by 10 bases and J by 6 bases. The CDR3 totals 15 residues. The CDR3 sequence is CATRTSGSGTNEQFF. Written as DNA, the CDR3 is TGTGCCACCCGGACTAGCGGGAGTGGGACCAATGAGCAGTTCTTC.

The CDR3 here is CASSQGLAVTYEQYF. The CDR3 region has the DNA TGCGCCAGCAGCCAAGGACTAGCGGTAACCTACGAGCAGTACTTC. The J gene is TRBJ2-7, the V gene TRBV4-1; 9 bases match TRBD2. The CDR3 is 15 residues long. The V gene's germline CDR1 is MGHRA and CDR2 YSYEKL. V lost 1 base to trimming and J lost 2 bases; unmatched junction nucleotides: 3.

This clone has only one observation. The junction and the germline gene differ at one end; a read error may be behind it. This chain connects TRBV28 to TRBJ2-6; possibly TRBD1 for D (6 bases). Germline loops: CDR1 MDHEN, CDR2 SYDVKM. The CDR3 consists of 18 residues. The DNA of the CDR3 is TGTGCCAGCAGTTTATGGGGGGCAGGTTTTCCTGGGGCCAACGGCCTGACTTTC. Translating it yields CASSLWGAGFPGANGLTF.

This chain connects TRBV7-9 to TRBJ2-1; D is unresolved. The CDR3 runs 13 residues. Trimming cost V 1 base and J 13 bases, with 14 bases left between them. The V gene's germline CDR1 is SEHNR and CDR2 FQNEAQ (reference sequence). The CDR3 here is CASSLVSSQTQFF. The CDR3 DNA reads as TGTGCCAGCAGCTTAGTTAGCTCCCAGACCCAGTTCTTC. The variable domain in full, completed from reference TRBV7-9 and TRBJ2-1, reads DTGVSQNPRHKITKRGQNVTFRCDPISEHNRLYWYRQTLGQGPEFLTYFQNEAQLEKSRLLSDRFSAERPKGSFSTLEIQRTEQGDSAMYLCASSLVSSQTQFFGPGTRLTVL.

The chain carries TRBV4-2 and TRBJ2-7; D might be TRBD2 (5 bases). Germline CDR1 is LGHNA and CDR2 is YNFKEQ. V was pared by 4 bases and J by 3 bases, with 16 bases between. The CDR3 covers 15 residues. CDR3 coding DNA: TGTGCCAGCAGCCGAGAACTAGGACGACTCTACGAGCAGTACTTC. Amino acids: CASSRELGRLYEQYF.

The V call is TRBV4-1, the J call TRBJ1-6, with TRBD1 matching 8 bases. Trimming removed 3 bases from V and 13 bases from J; junction bases left unmatched: 5. The CDR3 loop spans 13 amino acids. Germline V gene sequence: CDR1 MGHRA, CDR2 YSYEKL. The CDR3 bases are TGCGCCAGCAGCCACGGACAGGGTGGGCCCCTCCACTTT. This gives the protein CASSHGQGGPLHF.

This chain joins TRBV7-2 and TRBJ2-6, with TRBD2 matching 9 bases. V trimming: 5 bases; J trimming: 2 bases; junction bases outside the gene matches: 7. Germline V gene sequence: CDR1 SGHTA, CDR2 FQGNSA. CDR3 length: 17 residues. The CDR3 DNA sequence: TGTGCCAGCAGCCAGCGGGGGGCTAACCCTGGGGCCAACGTCCTGACTTTC. Encoded protein: CASSQRGANPGANVLTF.

The chain uses TRBV6-1 and TRBJ2-7, with 9 bases identical to TRBD1. Germline loops: CDR1 MNHNS, CDR2 SASEGT. Trimming took 1 base from V and 12 from J; bases not matched to a gene: 13. This CDR3 contains 15 residues. The CDR3 spells CASSEDVGQGLPRYF. For the CDR3, the DNA is TGTGCCAGCAGTGAAGATGTAGGACAGGGGCTTCCGCGGTACTTC.

The chain employs TRBV18 and TRBJ1-4; TRBD1 matches 7 bases. CDR1 is KGHSH, CDR2 LQKENI, per germline. J lost 4 bases, V lost 5 bases, and 4 bases had no gene match. The CDR3 covers 14 residues. CDR3 sequence reads: CASSRGTDNEKLFF. CDR3 nucleotides: TGTGCCAGCTCAAGGGGGACAGATAATGAAAAACTGTTTTTT.

DNA of the CDR3: TGTGCCTGGGGGGCCACCTATAATTCACCCCTCCACTTT. This gives the protein CAWGATYNSPLHF. The rearrangement links TRBV30 to TRBJ1-6; D might be TRBD1 (5 bases). V was clipped by 5 bases and J by 2 bases, with 7 bases between them. Germline loops: CDR1 GTSNPN, CDR2 SVGIG (reference sequence). This CDR3 has 13 amino acids.

This clone has a single count. The V and J genes are TRBV4-3 and TRBJ2-7, with D possibly being TRBD2 (5 bases). V lost 0 bases to trimming and J lost 7 bases, with 10 bases between them. CDR3 length: 13 residues. Germline assignment: CDR1 LGHNA and CDR2 YSLEER. The CDR3 loop is CASSQDRGWEQYF. CDR3 DNA: TGCGCCAGCAGCCAAGATCGAGGGTGGGAGCAGTACTTC.

The chain couples TRBV7-2 to TRBJ2-1; D may be TRBD2 (6 bases). V dropped 1 base and J dropped 3 bases, with 10 bases sitting between them. From germline, CDR1 is SGHTA and CDR2 FQGNSA. This CDR3 contains 15 residues. The CDR3 is CASSLGRRGYNEQFF. DNA of the CDR3: TGTGCCAGCAGCTTAGGTCGGCGGGGCTACAATGAGCAGTTCTTC.

The genes are TRBV30 and TRBJ1-1, with TRBD1 matching over 8 bases. Germline V gives CDR1 GTSNPN, CDR2 SVGIG (reference sequence). V lost 0 bases to trimming and J lost 5 bases; unmatched junction nucleotides: 8. The length of the CDR3 is 15 residues. CDR3: CAWSVPTGAITEAFF. DNA for the CDR3: TGTGCCTGGAGTGTTCCGACAGGGGCGATTACTGAAGCTTTCTTT. The variable domain in full, completed from reference TRBV30 and TRBJ1-1, reads SQTIHQWPATLVQPVGSPLSLECTVEGTSNPNLYWYRQAAGRGLQLLFYSVGIGQISSEVPQNLSASRPQDRQFILSSKKLLLSDSGFYLCAWSVPTGAITEAFFGQGTRLTVV.

V and J are TRBV5-1 and TRBJ2-1, with 10 bases fitting TRBD1. This CDR3 has 16 residues. V dropped 5 bases and J dropped 5; count of bases not matched to a gene: 10. Germline V CDR1 and CDR2: SGHRS, YFSETQ. The chain's CDR3 is CASRRDIGTGDNEQFF. In nucleotides, the CDR3 is TGCGCCAGCAGACGAGACATCGGGACAGGGGACAATGAGCAGTTCTTC. Full variable domain (outside the CDR3, taken from reference TRBV5-1 and TRBJ2-1): KAGVTQTPRYLIKTRGQQVTLSCSPISGHRSVSWYQQTPGQGLQFLFEYFSETQRNKGNFPGRFSGRQFSNSRSEMNVSTLELGDSALYLCASRRDIGTGDNEQFFGPGTRLTVL.

The genes are TRBV18 and TRBJ1-5, with 9 positions matching TRBD1. Unmatched junction bases numbered 5, after V lost 1 base and J lost 7 bases. Germline assignment: CDR1 KGHSH and CDR2 LQKENI. This CDR3 region has 15 residues. CDR3 sequence reads: CASSPQQGAWQPQHF. The CDR3 nucleotides read TGTGCCAGCTCACCACAACAGGGGGCATGGCAGCCCCAGCATTTT.

In the case of this clone: The junction shows a germline mismatch at one end, possibly a read error. This chain uses TRBV7-9 with TRBJ2-2; TRBD2 matches 7 bases. CDR3 length: 16 amino acids. Germline CDR1 SEHNR, CDR2 FQNEAQ (reference sequence). CDR3 nucleotide sequence: TGTTCCAGCAGCTTAGAGAGCGGGGAAGATACCGGGGAGCTGTTTTTT. Protein product: CSSSLESGEDTGELFF.

The chain has TRBV11-3 and TRBJ2-1; 14 positions agree with TRBD2. The CDR3 spans 15 residues. Germline CDR1 and CDR2: SGHNT and YENEEA. V was pared by 5 bases and J by 8 bases, with 5 bases of the junction left unmatched. CDR3 DNA: TGTGCCAGCAGCCTAGGGACTAGCGGGAGCGATGAGCAGTTCTTC. It codes for CASSLGTSGSDEQFF.

The J gene is TRBJ2-7, the V gene TRBV7-9, with a possible D match to TRBD2 (5 bases). The CDR3 spans 15 residues. Trimming shortened V by 0 bases and J by 5 bases, and 14 bases separated the two germline ends. The V gene's germline CDR1 is SEHNR and CDR2 FQNEAQ (reference sequence). The CDR3 DNA reads TGTGCCAGCAGCTTAGCGGGCGGCGGGTCCAACGAGCAGTACTTC. The encoded protein is CASSLAGGGSNEQYF. Combining the CDR3 with reference TRBV7-9 and TRBJ2-7 gives the whole variable domain DTGVSQNPRHKITKRGQNVTFRCDPISEHNRLYWYRQTLGQGPEFLTYFQNEAQLEKSRLLSDRFSAERPKGSFSTLEIQRTEQGDSAMYLCASSLAGGGSNEQYFGPGTRLTVT.

The chain is built from TRBV10-2 and TRBJ1-1; tentative D call: TRBD1 (6 bases). Germline V gene sequence: CDR1 WSHSY, CDR2 SAAADI. The CDR3 is 13 amino acids. The V gene lost 6 bases and the J gene lost 4 bases, with 12 bases spanning the gap. In nucleotides, the CDR3 is TGCGCCAGCAGGGCACAGGGTGGCACTGAAGCTTTCTTT. Translated, it gives CASRAQGGTEAFF.

This rearrangement joins TRBV7-2 to TRBJ2-7; 7 bases align to TRBD1. J gave up 3 bases and V 5 bases, and 13 bases lay outside the gene matches. Germline V CDR1 and CDR2: SGHTA, FQGNSA. This CDR3 region has 16 residues. The CDR3 DNA reads TGTGCCAGCAGCCAAACCCTCCAGGGACAGAACTACGAGCAGTACTTC. Its protein product is CASSQTLQGQNYEQYF.